Shown below are 9 T cell receptor beta chains from a single sample sequenced in a study of Tregs in tolerant kidney transplant recipients. Sequenced by immunoSEQ multiplex PCR; TCRdb stores in-frame clones only, minus some. Among tens of thousands of clones listed, 95% to 98% were seen once. This specimen consisted of Tregs from blood, obtained before the transplant. The source of these receptors is a human donor who received a combined kidney and bone marrow transplant.

The genes are TRBV5-4 and TRBJ2-5; D is possibly TRBD2 (6 bases). Looked up from germline, CDR1 is SGHNT and CDR2 is YYREEE (reference sequence). Trimming took 2 bases from V and 2 from J, leaving 10 bases between them. CDR3 length equals 14 residues. CDR3 loop: CASSLGGIQETQYF. CDR3 DNA: TGTGCCAGCAGCTTAGGAGGGATTCAAGAGACCCAGTACTTC.

The chain has TRBV7-8 and TRBJ1-3; D is perhaps TRBD1 (6 bases). The germline V and J ends were trimmed by 5 bases and 1 base, with 9 bases remaining between them. The CDR3 totals 14 residues. Germline V CDR1 and CDR2: SGHVS, FQNEAQ. CDR3 protein: CASSRTGSGNTIYF. For the CDR3, the DNA is TGTGCCAGCAGCCGTACAGGGTCTGGAAACACCATATATTTT.

V gene TRBV19 combines with J gene TRBJ2-5; maybe TRBD1 (5 bases). V lost 2 bases, J lost 4 bases, and 14 bases lay in between. CDR3 size: 15 residues. Germline CDR1 LNHDA, CDR2 SQIVND (reference sequence). The DNA for the CDR3 is TGTGCCAGTAGTATAAGAACCCCCCAGGGAGAGACCCAGTACTTC. Translating gives CASSIRTPQGETQYF.

The chain combines TRBV29-1 with TRBJ2-2; D remains ambiguous. This CDR3 region has 13 residues. CDR1 and CDR2 from the germline V gene are SQVTM and ANQGSEA. The V end was cut by 4 bases, the J end by 8 bases, with 14 bases between. The DNA for the CDR3 is TGCAGCGTTGGTACAAACGCTTGGGGGGAGCTGTTTTTT. Protein sequence: CSVGTNAWGELFF.

The genes are TRBV11-2 and TRBJ1-2, with 9 bases lining up with TRBD1. Trimming at V came to 2 bases and at J to 2 bases, leaving 3 bases not matched to a gene. Per germline, CDR1 SGHAT and CDR2 FQNNGV. This CDR3 is built from 15 residues. The CDR3 is CASSLRGQGNYGYTF. The CDR3 coding sequence is TGTGCCAGCAGCTTACGGGGACAGGGAAACTATGGCTACACCTTC.

This clone was picked up one time. The chain joins TRBV19 to TRBJ1-2, with TRBD1 identical over 8 bases. J lost 2 bases, V lost 3 bases, and 20 bases had no gene match. The CDR3 extends over 20 amino acids. Germline lookup yields CDR1 LNHDA and CDR2 SQIVND (reference sequence). The CDR3 region has the DNA TGTGCCAGTAGTATCCCGTCCGGGACAGGCCACTTAGGATCCAACTATGGCTACACCTTC. Protein product: CASSIPSGTGHLGSNYGYTF.

The chain joins TRBV4-1 to TRBJ2-1; TRBD1 aligns across 7 bases. Germline V CDR1 and CDR2: MGHRA, YSYEKL. V shed 4 bases and J 5 bases; nucleotides not matched to a gene: 14. The CDR3 consists of 17 residues. CDR3 amino acids: CASSPKNQPGQNNEQFF. Here the CDR3 DNA reads TGCGCCAGCAGCCCTAAAAACCAACCGGGACAGAACAATGAGCAGTTCTTC.

The count of this clone is one. V and J are TRBV9 and TRBJ2-3, with TRBD1 identical over 11 bases. The junction had 6 bases not matched to a gene; V was cut back by 5 bases and J by 4 bases. From germline, CDR1 is SGDLS and CDR2 YYNGEE. The CDR3 has 15 amino acids. The CDR3 reads CASSVDRGQPDTQYF. CDR3 coding DNA: TGTGCCAGCAGTGTGGACAGGGGGCAACCAGATACGCAGTATTTT.

This rearrangement joins TRBV29-1 to TRBJ2-5; 16 nucleotides line up with TRBD2. V lost 1 base and J lost 5; bases outside the gene matches: 19. The CDR3 sequence is 21 residues long. Per germline, CDR1 SQVTM and CDR2 ANQGSEA. CDR3 nucleotide sequence: TGCAGCGTTGAAGGACAGGGGGCAATCGGGACTAGCGGGAGGGGTTTTGAGACCCAGTACTTC. It is translated as CSVEGQGAIGTSGRGFETQYF.